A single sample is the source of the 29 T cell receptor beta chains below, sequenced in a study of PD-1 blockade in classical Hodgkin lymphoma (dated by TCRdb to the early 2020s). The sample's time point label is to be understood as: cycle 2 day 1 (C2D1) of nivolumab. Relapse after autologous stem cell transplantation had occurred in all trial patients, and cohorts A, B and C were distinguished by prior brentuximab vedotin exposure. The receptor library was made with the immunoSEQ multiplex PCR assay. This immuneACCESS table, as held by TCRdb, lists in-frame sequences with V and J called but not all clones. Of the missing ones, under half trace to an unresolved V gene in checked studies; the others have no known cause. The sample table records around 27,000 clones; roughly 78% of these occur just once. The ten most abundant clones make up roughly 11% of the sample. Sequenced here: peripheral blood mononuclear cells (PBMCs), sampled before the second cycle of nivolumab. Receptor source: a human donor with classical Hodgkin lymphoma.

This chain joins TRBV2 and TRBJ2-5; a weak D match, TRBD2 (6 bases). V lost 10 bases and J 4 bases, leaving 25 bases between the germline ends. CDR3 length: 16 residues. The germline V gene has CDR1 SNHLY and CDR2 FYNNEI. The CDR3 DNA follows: TGTGCCACCCATATAGGGCGACTAGATGTAAGAGAGACCCAGTACTTC. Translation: CATHIGRLDVRETQYF.

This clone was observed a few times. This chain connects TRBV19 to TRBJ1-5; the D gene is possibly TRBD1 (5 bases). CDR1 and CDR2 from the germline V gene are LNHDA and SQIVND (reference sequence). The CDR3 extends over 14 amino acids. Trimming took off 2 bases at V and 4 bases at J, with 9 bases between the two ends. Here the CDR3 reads CASSIMTVNQPQHF. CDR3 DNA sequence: TGTGCCAGTAGTATAATGACAGTTAATCAGCCCCAGCATTTT.

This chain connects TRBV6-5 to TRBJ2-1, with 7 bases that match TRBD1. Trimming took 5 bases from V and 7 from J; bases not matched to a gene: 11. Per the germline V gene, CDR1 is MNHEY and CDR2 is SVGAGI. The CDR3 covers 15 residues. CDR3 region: CASSTPSDRDNEQFF. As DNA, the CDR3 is TGTGCCAGCAGTACTCCTTCCGACAGGGATAATGAGCAGTTCTTC.

CDR3 region: CASSPTGGVVGYTF. The CDR3, as DNA: TGTGCCAGCAGCCCAACAGGGGGTGTGGTTGGCTACACCTTC. J is TRBJ1-2 and V is TRBV5-6; 8 nucleotides agree with TRBD1. V lost 4 bases and J lost 7; bases outside the gene matches: 9. Germline V CDR1 and CDR2: SGHDT, YYEEEE. The CDR3 contains 14 residues.

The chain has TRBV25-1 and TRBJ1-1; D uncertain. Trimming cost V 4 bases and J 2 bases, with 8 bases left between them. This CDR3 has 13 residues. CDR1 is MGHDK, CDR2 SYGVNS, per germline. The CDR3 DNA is TGTGCCAGCAGTGGCTCGAGTAACACTGAAGCTTTCTTT. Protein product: CASSGSSNTEAFF.

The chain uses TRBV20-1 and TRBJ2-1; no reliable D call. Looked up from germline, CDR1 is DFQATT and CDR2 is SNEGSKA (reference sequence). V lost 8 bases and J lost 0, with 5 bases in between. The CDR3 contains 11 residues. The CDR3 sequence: CSTFSYNEQFF. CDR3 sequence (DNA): TGCAGTACGTTCTCCTACAATGAGCAGTTCTTC.

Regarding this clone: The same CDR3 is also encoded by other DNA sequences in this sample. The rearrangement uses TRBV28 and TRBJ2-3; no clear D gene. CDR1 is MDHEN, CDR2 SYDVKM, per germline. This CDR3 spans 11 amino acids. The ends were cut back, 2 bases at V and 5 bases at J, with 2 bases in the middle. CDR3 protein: CASSLRDTQYF. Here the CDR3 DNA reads TGTGCCAGCAGTTTAAGAGATACGCAGTATTTT. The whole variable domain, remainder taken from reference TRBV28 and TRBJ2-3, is DVKVTQSSRYLVKRTGEKVFLECVQDMDHENMFWYRQDPGLGLRLIYFSYDVKMKEKGDIPEGYSVSREKKERFSLILESASTNQTSMYLCASSLRDTQYFGPGTRLTVL.

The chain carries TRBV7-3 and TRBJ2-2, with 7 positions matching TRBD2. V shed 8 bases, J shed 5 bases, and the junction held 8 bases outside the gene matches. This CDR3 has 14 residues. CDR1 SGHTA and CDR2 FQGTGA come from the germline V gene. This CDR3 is CASEKRGGTGELFF. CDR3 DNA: TGTGCCAGCGAGAAGCGGGGAGGTACCGGGGAGCTGTTTTTT.

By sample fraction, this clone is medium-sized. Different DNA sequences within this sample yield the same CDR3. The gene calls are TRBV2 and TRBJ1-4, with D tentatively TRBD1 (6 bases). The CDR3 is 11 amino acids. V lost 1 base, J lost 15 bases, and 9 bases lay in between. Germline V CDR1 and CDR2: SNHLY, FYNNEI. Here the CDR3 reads CASSEEQGLFF. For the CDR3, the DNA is TGTGCCAGCAGTGAAGAACAGGGCTTGTTTTTT.

The CDR3 nucleotides are TGTGCCAGCAGTTCAGGGGGGGAGACCGGGGAGCTGTTTTTT. Encoded protein: CASSSGGETGELFF. The V gene is TRBV28, the J gene TRBJ2-2; D could derive from TRBD1 or TRBD2 (7 bases each). Trimming left V 4 bases short and J 5 bases short, with 11 bases between. Germline CDR1 reads MDHEN; CDR2 reads SYDVKM. This CDR3 is built from 14 residues.

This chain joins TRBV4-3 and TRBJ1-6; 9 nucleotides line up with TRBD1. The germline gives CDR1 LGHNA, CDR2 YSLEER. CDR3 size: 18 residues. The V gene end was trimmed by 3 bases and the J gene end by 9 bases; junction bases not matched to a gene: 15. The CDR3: CASSQGQGYPKPISPLHF. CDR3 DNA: TGCGCCAGCAGCCAGGGACAGGGATATCCCAAACCAATTTCACCCCTCCACTTT.

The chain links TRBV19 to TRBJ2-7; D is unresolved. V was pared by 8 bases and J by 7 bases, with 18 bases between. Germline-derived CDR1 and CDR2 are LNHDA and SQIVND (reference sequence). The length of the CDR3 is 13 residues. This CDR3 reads CASLDGRFCEQYF. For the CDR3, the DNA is TGTGCCAGTTTGGACGGCCGATTCTGTGAGCAGTACTTC.

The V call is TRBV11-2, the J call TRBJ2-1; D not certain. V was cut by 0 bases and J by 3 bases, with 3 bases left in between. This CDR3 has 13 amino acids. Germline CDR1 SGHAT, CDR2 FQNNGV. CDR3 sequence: CASSLEFYNEQFF. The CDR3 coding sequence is TGTGCCAGCAGCTTAGAGTTCTACAATGAGCAGTTCTTC.

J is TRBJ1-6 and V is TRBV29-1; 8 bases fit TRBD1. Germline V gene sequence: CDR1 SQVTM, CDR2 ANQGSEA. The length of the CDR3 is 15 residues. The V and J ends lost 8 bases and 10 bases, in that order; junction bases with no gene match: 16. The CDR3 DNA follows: TGCAGCTCCGAAGGAGACAGGGGAAAAGAATCACCCCTCCACTTT. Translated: CSSEGDRGKESPLHF.

CDR3 nucleotide sequence: TGTGCCAGCAGTCCCCTCCGGGACAGCAATCAGCCCCAGCATTTT. It is translated as CASSPLRDSNQPQHF. The chain employs TRBV6-5 and TRBJ1-5; perhaps TRBD1 as D (5 bases). This CDR3 has 15 amino acids. Trimming took off 5 bases at V and 1 base at J, with 12 bases between the two ends. The germline V gene encodes CDR1 MNHEY and CDR2 SVGAGI.

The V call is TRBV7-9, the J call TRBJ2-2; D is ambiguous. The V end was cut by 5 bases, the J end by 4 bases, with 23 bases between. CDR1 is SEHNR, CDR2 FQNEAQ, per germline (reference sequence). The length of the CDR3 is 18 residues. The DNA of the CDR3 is TGTGCCAGCAGCCCGGCCCCTGGGCAGATCCTTGGCACCGGGGAGCTGTTTTTT. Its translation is CASSPAPGQILGTGELFF.

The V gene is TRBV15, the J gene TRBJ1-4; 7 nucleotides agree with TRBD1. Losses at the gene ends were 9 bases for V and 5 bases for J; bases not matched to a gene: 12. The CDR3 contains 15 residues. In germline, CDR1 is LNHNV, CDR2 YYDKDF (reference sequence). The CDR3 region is CATQSGTDLNEKLFF. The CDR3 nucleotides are TGTGCCACTCAATCCGGGACAGATTTAAATGAAAAACTGTTTTTT.

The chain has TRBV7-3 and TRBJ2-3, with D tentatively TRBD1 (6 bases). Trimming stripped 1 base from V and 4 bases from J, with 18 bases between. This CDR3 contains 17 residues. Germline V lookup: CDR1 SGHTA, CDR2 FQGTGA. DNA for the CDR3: TGTGCCAGCAGCTTAAGGTCCGGGACATCGGGGTCAGATACGCAGTATTTT. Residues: CASSLRSGTSGSDTQYF.

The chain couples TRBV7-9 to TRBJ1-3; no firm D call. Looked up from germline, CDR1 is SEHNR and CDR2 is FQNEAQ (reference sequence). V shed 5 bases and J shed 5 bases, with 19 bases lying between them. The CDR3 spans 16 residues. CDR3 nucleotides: TGTGCCAGCAGCCTGGACGGCACCACGCTGCGAAACACCATATATTTT. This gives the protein CASSLDGTTLRNTIYF.

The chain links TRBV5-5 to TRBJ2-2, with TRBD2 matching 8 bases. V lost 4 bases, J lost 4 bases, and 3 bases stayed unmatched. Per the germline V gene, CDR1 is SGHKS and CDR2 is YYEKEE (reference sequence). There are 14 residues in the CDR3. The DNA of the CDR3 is TGTGCCAGCAGCAATAGCGGGGCCACCGGGGAGCTGTTTTTT. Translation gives CASSNSGATGELFF.

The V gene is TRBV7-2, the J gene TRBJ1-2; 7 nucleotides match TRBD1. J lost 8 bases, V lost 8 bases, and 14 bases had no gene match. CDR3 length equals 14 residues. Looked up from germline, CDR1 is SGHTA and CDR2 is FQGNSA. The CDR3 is CASPDRDSWGGYTF. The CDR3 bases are TGTGCCAGCCCTGACAGGGACTCGTGGGGAGGCTACACCTTC.

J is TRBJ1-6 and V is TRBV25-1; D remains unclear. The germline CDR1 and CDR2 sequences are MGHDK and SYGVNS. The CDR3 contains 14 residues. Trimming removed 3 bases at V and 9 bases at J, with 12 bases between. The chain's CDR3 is CASSDPGLGSPLHF. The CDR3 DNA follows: TGTGCCAGCAGTGACCCTGGGCTAGGTTCACCCCTCCACTTT.

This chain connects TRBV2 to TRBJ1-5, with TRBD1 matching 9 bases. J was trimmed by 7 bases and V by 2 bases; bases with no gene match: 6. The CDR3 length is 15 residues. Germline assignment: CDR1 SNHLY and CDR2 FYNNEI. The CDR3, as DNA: TGTGCCAGCAGTGAAAACAGGGGGCGAAGCCAGCCCCAGCATTTT. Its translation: CASSENRGRSQPQHF.

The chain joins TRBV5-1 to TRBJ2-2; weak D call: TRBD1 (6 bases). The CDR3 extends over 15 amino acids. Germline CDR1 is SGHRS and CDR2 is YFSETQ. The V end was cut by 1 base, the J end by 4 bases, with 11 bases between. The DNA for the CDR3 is TGCGCCAGCAGCTTGAGGCAGGGGAGCACCGGGGAGCTGTTTTTT. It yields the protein CASSLRQGSTGELFF.

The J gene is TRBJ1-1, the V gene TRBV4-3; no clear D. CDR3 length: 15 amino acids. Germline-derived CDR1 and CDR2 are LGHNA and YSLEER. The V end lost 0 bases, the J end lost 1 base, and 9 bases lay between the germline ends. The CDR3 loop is CASSQEPFSNTEAFF. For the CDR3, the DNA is TGCGCCAGCAGCCAAGAACCTTTTTCGAACACTGAAGCTTTCTTT.

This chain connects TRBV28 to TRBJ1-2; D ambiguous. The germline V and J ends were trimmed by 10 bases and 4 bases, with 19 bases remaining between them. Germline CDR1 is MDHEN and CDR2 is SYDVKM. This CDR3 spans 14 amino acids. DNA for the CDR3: TGTGCCACCCCCAGCCCGAATTCCGCCTATGGCTACACCTTC. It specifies CATPSPNSAYGYTF.

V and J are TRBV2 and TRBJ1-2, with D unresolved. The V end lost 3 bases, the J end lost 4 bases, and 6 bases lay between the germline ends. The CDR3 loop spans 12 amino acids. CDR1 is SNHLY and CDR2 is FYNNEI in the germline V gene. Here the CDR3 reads CASSEGSYGYTF. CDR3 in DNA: TGTGCCAGCAGTGAGGGGTCCTATGGCTACACCTTC.

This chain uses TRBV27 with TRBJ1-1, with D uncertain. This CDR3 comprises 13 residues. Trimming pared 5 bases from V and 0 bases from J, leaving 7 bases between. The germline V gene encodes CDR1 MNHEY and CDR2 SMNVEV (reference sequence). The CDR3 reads CASSPLLNTEAFF. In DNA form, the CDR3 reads TGTGCCAGCAGTCCCCTTCTGAACACTGAAGCTTTCTTT.

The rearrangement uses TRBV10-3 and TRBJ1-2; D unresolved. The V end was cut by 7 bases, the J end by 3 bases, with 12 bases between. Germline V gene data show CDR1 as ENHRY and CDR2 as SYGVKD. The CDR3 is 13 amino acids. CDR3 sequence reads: CAIKGMRDYGYTF. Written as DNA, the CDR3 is TGTGCCATCAAGGGCATGAGGGACTATGGCTACACCTTC.